The source of this T cell receptor beta chain is a study of blood T cell repertoires in COVID-19. As for the study in general: The analysed material was cDNA or gDNA that came from T cells, B-cell-depleted T cells, or PBMCs.

Source study methods: Nucleated cell number was recorded as an estimate derived from reference gene primer amplification. The data were produced by immunoSEQ multiplex PCR, yet TCRdb's version contains in-frame clones alone and is incomplete. V and J calls plus clone size are reproduced from that table; the DNA served to infer D and trimming. The sample lists a few hundred thousand clones; under 90% were seen once. This CDR3 spans 15 amino acids. CDR1 is SGHTA, CDR2 FQGTGA, per germline. V was pared by 0 bases and J by 5 bases, with 4 bases of the junction left unmatched. The sequenced material came from peripheral blood. This TCR was recovered from a middle-aged woman who had recovered from COVID-19. The gene calls are TRBV7-3 and TRBJ2-7; 10 nucleotides align to TRBD1. Here the CDR3 DNA reads TGTGCCAGCAGCTTAACGGGGACAGGGGTGGACGAGCAGTACTTC. Translation gives CASSLTGTGVDEQYF.